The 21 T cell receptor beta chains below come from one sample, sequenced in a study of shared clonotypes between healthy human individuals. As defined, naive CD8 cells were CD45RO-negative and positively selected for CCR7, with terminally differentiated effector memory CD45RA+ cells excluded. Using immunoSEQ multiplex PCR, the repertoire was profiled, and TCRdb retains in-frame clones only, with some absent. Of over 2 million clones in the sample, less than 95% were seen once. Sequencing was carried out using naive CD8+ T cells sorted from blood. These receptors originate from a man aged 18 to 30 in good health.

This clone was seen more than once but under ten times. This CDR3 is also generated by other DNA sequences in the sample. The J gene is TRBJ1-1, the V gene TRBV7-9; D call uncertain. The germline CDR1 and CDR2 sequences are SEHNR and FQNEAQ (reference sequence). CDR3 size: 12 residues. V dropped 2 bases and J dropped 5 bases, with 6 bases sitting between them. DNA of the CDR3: TGTGCCAGCAGCTTAAGTGGGACTGAAGCTTTCTTT. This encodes CASSLSGTEAFF.

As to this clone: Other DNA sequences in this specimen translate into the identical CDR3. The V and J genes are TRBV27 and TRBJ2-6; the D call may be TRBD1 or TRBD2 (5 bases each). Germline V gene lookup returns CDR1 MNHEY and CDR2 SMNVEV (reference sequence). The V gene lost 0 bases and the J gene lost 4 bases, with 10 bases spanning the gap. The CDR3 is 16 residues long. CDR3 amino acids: CASSLSPGTGANVLTF. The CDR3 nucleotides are TGTGCCAGCAGTTTATCCCCGGGGACCGGGGCCAACGTCCTGACTTTC. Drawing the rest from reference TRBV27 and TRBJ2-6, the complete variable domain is EAQVTQNPRYLITVTGKKLTVTCSQNMNHEYMSWYRQDPGLGLRQIYYSMNVEVTDKGDVPEGYKVSRKEKRNFPLILESPSPNQTSLYFCASSLSPGTGANVLTFGAGSRLTVL.

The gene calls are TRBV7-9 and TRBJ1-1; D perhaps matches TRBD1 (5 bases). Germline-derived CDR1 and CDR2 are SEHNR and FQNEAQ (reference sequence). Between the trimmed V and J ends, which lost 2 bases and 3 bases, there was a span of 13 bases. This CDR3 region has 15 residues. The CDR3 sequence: CASSLSQGGYTEAFF. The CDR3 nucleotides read TGTGCCAGCAGCTTAAGTCAGGGCGGCTACACTGAAGCTTTCTTT. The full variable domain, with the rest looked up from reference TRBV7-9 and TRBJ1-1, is DTGVSQNPRHKITKRGQNVTFRCDPISEHNRLYWYRQTLGQGPEFLTYFQNEAQLEKSRLLSDRFSAERPKGSFSTLEIQRTEQGDSAMYLCASSLSQGGYTEAFFGQGTRLTVV.

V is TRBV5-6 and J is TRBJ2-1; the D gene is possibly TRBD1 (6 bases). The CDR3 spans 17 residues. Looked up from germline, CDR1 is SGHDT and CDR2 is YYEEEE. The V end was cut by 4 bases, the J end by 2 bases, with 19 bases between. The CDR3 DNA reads TGTGCCAGCAGCCCATGGATGGGGGCCGACACCTACAATGAGCAGTTCTTC. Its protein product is CASSPWMGADTYNEQFF.

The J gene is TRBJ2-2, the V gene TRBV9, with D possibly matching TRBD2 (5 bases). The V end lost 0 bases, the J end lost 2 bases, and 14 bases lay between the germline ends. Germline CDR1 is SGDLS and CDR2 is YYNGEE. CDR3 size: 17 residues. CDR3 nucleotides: TGTGCCAGCAGCGTAGGCTTTGCGGGCGGAAACACCGGGGAGCTGTTTTTT. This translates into CASSVGFAGGNTGELFF.

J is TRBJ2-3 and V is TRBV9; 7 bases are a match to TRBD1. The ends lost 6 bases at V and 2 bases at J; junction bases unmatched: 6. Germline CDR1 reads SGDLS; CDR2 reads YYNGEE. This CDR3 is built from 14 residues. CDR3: CASNQQGNTDTQYF. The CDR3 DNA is TGTGCCAGCAACCAACAGGGGAACACAGATACGCAGTATTTT. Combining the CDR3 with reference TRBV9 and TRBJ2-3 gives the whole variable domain DSGVTQTPKHLITATGQRVTLRCSPRSGDLSVYWYQQSLDQGLQFLIQYYNGEERAKGNILERFSAQQFPDLHSELNLSSLELGDSALYFCASNQQGNTDTQYFGPGTRLTVL.

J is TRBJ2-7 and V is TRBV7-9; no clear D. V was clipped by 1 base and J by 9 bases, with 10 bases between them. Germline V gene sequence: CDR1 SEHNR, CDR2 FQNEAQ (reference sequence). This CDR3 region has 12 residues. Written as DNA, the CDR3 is TGTGCCAGCAGCTTAGTAATACCCGGGCAGTACTTC. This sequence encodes CASSLVIPGQYF.

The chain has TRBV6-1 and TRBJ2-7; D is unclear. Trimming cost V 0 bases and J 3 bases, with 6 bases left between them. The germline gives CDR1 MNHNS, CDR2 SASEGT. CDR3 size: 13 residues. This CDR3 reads CASSEAARYEQYF. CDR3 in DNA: TGTGCCAGCAGTGAAGCGGCACGCTACGAGCAGTACTTC.

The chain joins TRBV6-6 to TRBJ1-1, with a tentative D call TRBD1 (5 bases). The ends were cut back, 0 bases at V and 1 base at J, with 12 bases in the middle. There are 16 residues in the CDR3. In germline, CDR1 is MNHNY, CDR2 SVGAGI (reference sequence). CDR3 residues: CASSYSGETSNTEAFF. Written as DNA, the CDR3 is TGTGCCAGCAGTTACTCAGGGGAGACATCGAACACTGAAGCTTTCTTT.

CDR3 sequence: CASSFGQGLAKETQYF. CDR3 nucleotides: TGTGCCAGCAGTTTCGGACAGGGTCTAGCCAAAGAGACCCAGTACTTC. The chain links TRBV27 to TRBJ2-5; TRBD1 matches 8 bases. Germline CDR1 MNHEY, CDR2 SMNVEV (reference sequence). V shed 3 bases, J shed 3 bases, and the junction held 9 bases outside the gene matches. The CDR3 length is 16 residues.

CDR3: CASSVGTHITRETQYF. Here the CDR3 DNA reads TGTGCCAGCAGTGTTGGGACCCACATCACCCGAGAGACCCAGTACTTC. This rearrangement joins TRBV2 to TRBJ2-5; D may be TRBD1 or TRBD2 (5 bases each). This CDR3 is 16 amino acids long. Germline V lookup: CDR1 SNHLY, CDR2 FYNNEI. V lost 4 bases and J lost 4, with 19 bases in between.

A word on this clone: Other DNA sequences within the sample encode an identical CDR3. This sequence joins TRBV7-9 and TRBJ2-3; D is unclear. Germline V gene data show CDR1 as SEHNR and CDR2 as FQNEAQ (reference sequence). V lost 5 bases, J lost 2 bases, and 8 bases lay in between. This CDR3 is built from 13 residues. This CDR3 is CASSPPVTDTQYF. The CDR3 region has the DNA TGTGCCAGCAGCCCACCTGTCACAGATACGCAGTATTTT.

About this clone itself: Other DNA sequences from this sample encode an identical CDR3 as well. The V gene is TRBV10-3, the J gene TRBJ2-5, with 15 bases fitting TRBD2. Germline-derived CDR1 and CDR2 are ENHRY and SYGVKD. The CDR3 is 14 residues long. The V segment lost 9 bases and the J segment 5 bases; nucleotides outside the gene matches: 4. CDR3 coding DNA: TGTGCCATTGGACTAGCGGGGGGGCAGGAGACCCAGTACTTC. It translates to CAIGLAGGQETQYF.

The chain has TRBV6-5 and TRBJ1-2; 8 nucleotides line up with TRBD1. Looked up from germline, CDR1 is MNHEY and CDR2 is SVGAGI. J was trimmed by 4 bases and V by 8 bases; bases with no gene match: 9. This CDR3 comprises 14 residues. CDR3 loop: CASAPGTGIYGYTF. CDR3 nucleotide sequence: TGTGCCAGCGCACCCGGGACAGGAATCTATGGCTACACCTTC.

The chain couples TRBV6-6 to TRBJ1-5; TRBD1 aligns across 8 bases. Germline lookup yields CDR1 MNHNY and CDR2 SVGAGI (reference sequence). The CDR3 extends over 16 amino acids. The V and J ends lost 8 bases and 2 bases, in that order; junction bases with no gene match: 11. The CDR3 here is CASQPDRGGGNQPQHF. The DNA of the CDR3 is TGTGCCAGCCAACCCGACAGGGGAGGAGGCAATCAGCCCCAGCATTTT.

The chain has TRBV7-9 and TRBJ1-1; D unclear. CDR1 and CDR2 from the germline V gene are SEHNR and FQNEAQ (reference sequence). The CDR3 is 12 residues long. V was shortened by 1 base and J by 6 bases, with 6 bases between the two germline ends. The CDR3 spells CASSLDPSEAFF. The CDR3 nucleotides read TGTGCCAGCAGCTTAGATCCGTCTGAAGCTTTCTTT.

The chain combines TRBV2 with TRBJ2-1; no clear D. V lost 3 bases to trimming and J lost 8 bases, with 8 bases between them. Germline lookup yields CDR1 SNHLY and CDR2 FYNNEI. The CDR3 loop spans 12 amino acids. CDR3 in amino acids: CASSEAEDEQFF. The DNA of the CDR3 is TGTGCCAGCAGTGAGGCCGAGGATGAGCAGTTCTTC.

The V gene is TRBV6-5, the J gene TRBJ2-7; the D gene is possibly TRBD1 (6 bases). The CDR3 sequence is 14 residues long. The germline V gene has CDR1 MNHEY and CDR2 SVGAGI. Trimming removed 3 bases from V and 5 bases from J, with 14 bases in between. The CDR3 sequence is CASSYRGTFDEQYF. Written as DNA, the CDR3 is TGTGCCAGCAGTTATAGAGGGACATTCGACGAGCAGTACTTC.

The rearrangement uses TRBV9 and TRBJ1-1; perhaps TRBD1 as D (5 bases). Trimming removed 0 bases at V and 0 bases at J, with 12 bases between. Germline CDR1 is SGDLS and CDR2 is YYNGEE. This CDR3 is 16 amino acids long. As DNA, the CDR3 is TGTGCCAGCAGCGTAGAGGGGATCGGGTTGAACACTGAAGCTTTCTTT. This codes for CASSVEGIGLNTEAFF.

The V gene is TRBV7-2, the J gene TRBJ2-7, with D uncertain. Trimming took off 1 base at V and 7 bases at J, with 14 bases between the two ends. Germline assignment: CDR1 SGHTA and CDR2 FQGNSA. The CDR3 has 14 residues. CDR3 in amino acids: CASSLVRWGREQYF. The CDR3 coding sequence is TGTGCCAGCAGCTTAGTGAGGTGGGGTCGGGAGCAGTACTTC.

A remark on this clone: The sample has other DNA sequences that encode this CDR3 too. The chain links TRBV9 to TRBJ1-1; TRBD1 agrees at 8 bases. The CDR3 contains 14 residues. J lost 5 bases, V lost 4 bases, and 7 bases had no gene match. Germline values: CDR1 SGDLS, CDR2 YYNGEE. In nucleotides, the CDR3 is TGTGCCAGCAGCCCACAGGGGGGGGGAACTGAAGCTTTCTTT. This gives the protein CASSPQGGGTEAFF.